The 30 T cell receptor beta chains reported below all come from one sample, sequenced in a study of T-cell reconstitution after alpha-beta-depleted transplantation in children. Unique molecular identifiers were used in preparing the TCRbeta library. MiXCR was run by TCRdb on the PCR reads, yielding one entry per CDR3 protein. The data contain approximately 200,000 distinct CDR3 sequences, just over 14% of them seen just once; the ten biggest clones take up about 13%. Source: PBMCs from the stem cell graft donor, taken from the stem cell graft. These receptor sequences come from a human donor who donated a stem cell graft to a child with acute lymphoblastic leukemia.

In its sample, this clonotype was seen many times. V gene TRBV12-3 or TRBV12-4 combines with J gene TRBJ2-3; 7 positions agree with TRBD2. The CDR3 runs to 16 residues. V was clipped by 3 bases and J by 5 bases; unmatched bases: 11. The CDR3: CASSLLAGAFRDTQYF. DNA for the CDR3: TGTGCCAGCAGTTTGTTGGCGGGAGCATTCAGAGATACGCAGTATTTT.

The rearrangement links TRBV23-1 to TRBJ2-1, with TRBD2 matching over 11 bases. TRBV23-1 is an open reading frame whose function is uncertain. The CDR3 runs to 18 residues. V shed 1 base, J shed 7 bases, and the junction held 12 bases outside the gene matches. This CDR3 reads CASSQYSPCSGRDNEQFF. CDR3 bases: TGCGCCAGCAGTCAATATTCACCCTGTAGCGGGAGGGATAATGAGCAGTTCTTC.

This clonotype was detected many times. V gene TRBV9 combines with J gene TRBJ2-7; TRBD2 aligns across 10 bases. Germline-derived CDR1 and CDR2 are SGDLS and YYNGEE. This CDR3 is built from 16 residues. Unmatched junction bases numbered 11, after V lost 4 bases and J lost 4 bases. CDR3: CASSPVMGLAKYEQYF. CDR3 nucleotide sequence: TGTGCCAGCAGCCCAGTAATGGGACTAGCGAAGTACGAGCAGTACTTC.

This clonotype was counted ten times or more. The genes are TRBV29-1 and TRBJ2-1; 9 bases line up with TRBD2. The CDR3 sequence is 15 residues long. Germline V lookup: CDR1 SQVTM, CDR2 ANQGSEA. V lost 0 bases, J lost 8 bases, and 8 bases stayed unmatched. CDR3 region: CSVEDQGLASDEQFF. For the CDR3, the DNA is TGCAGCGTTGAAGATCAGGGACTAGCTTCGGATGAGCAGTTCTTC.

This clonotype showed up just a few times. The V and J genes are TRBV12-3 or TRBV12-4 and TRBJ2-7; 8 bases align to TRBD2. Germline trimming cut 6 bases from V and 5 bases from J; bases unmatched to any gene: 9. The CDR3 runs 14 residues. Here the CDR3 DNA reads TGTGCCAGCAGATACCTAGCGGGTCGGGACGAGCAGTACTTC. This gives the protein CASRYLAGRDEQYF.

In its sample, this clonotype was seen many times. This rearrangement joins TRBV5-1 to TRBJ2-7; 8 bases are a match to TRBD2. V dropped 4 bases and J dropped 5; count of bases not matched to a gene: 8. The length of the CDR3 is 14 residues. Germline V CDR1 and CDR2: SGHRS, YFSETQ. CDR3 in DNA: TGCGCCAGCAGCCAGGAGCGGGAGACGGACGAGCAGTACTTC. It codes for CASSQERETDEQYF.

At least ten counts were recorded for this clonotype. The rearrangement uses TRBV7-8 and TRBJ1-2; D possibly corresponds to TRBD1 (6 bases). Germline CDR1 and CDR2: SGHVS and FQNEAQ. The CDR3 is 14 amino acids. V gave up 1 base and J gave up 11 bases, with 17 bases separating them. This CDR3 reads CASSLVGQGRRYTF. CDR3 DNA: TGTGCCAGCAGCTTAGTAGGCCAGGGGCGAAGATACACCTTC.

This clonotype was counted many times. The chain carries TRBV7-9 and TRBJ2-7, with no clear D. CDR3 length equals 14 residues. The V and J ends lost 4 bases and 0 bases respectively, with 10 bases between them. Germline CDR1 SEHNR, CDR2 FQNEAQ (reference sequence). The CDR3: CASSYISGSYEQYF. For the CDR3, the DNA is TGTGCCAGCAGCTACATCAGTGGCTCCTACGAGCAGTACTTC. Using reference TRBV7-9 and TRBJ2-7 for the parts outside the CDR3, the full variable domain is DTGVSQNPRHKITKRGQNVTFRCDPISEHNRLYWYRQTLGQGPEFLTYFQNEAQLEKSRLLSDRFSAERPKGSFSTLEIQRTEQGDSAMYLCASSYISGSYEQYFGPGTRLTVT.

This clonotype occurred a few times. The chain is built from TRBV6-2 or TRBV6-3 and TRBJ2-7; D may be TRBD1 (6 bases). The CDR3 runs to 14 residues. The V gene's germline CDR1 is MNHEY and CDR2 SVGEGT. The ends were cut back, 2 bases at V and 3 bases at J, with 11 bases in the middle. This CDR3 is CASSYNRANYEQYF. Here the CDR3 DNA reads TGTGCCAGCAGTTACAACAGGGCAAACTACGAGCAGTACTTC.

This chain connects TRBV20-1 to TRBJ2-3; the D is unclear. This CDR3 contains 13 residues. Germline assignment: CDR1 DFQATT and CDR2 SNEGSKA (reference sequence). Trimming removed 5 bases from V and 2 bases from J, with 11 bases in between. As DNA, the CDR3 is TGCAGTGCTGCGGCGAGGTTCACAGATACGCAGTATTTT. Protein product: CSAAARFTDTQYF.

This clonotype has ten or more counts. This chain links TRBV3-1 with TRBJ1-3, with no clear D. V was shortened by 0 bases and J by 0 bases, with 6 bases between the two germline ends. The CDR3 totals 15 residues. The germline CDR1 and CDR2 sequences are LGHDT and YNNKEL (reference sequence). In DNA, the CDR3 is TGTGCCAGCAGCCAAGAAGTTTCCTCTGGAAACACCATATATTTT. Translated, it gives CASSQEVSSGNTIYF.

A note on this clonotype: Just one base apart from a much larger clone, this may be a read error. The chain has TRBV5-1 and TRBJ1-1, with 8 bases identical to TRBD1. The germline gives CDR1 SGHRS, CDR2 YFSETQ. The CDR3 extends over 16 amino acids. This chain's CDR3 is CASSLGDRGAITDAFF. The DNA of the CDR3 is TGCGCCAGCAGCTTGGGAGACAGGGGAGCCATCACTGATGCTTTCTTT.

This clonotype was seen ten or more times. This sequence joins TRBV5-1 and TRBJ2-2, with D hard to call. CDR1 SGHRS and CDR2 YFSETQ come from the germline V gene. V lost 2 bases and J lost 3, with 11 bases in between. CDR3 length: 15 amino acids. The CDR3 sequence is CASSLRVSDTGELFF. CDR3 nucleotide sequence: TGCGCCAGCAGCTTAAGGGTTTCGGACACCGGGGAGCTGTTTTTT.

This clonotype was seen many times. The chain has TRBV7-2 and TRBJ2-1; TRBD2 matches 9 bases. CDR3 length: 15 residues. Germline V lookup: CDR1 SGHTA, CDR2 FQGNSA. Trimming at V came to 5 bases and at J to 8 bases, leaving 10 bases not matched to a gene. CDR3 in amino acids: CASSRLAGTRYEQFF. The CDR3 coding sequence is TGTGCCAGCAGCCGCCTAGCGGGAACTCGCTATGAGCAGTTCTTC.

The sample holds many counts of this clonotype. The chain has TRBV29-1 and TRBJ2-5, with a weak D call TRBD1 (6 bases). Germline assignment: CDR1 SQVTM and CDR2 ANQGSEA. V lost 4 bases, J lost 2 bases, and 14 bases lay in between. The CDR3 sequence is 14 residues long. CDR3 amino acids: CSVVDRRKQETQYF. The DNA for the CDR3 is TGCAGCGTTGTTGACAGGAGAAAACAAGAGACCCAGTACTTC.

At least ten counts were recorded for this clonotype. V gene TRBV20-1 combines with J gene TRBJ2-7, with 7 bases that match TRBD2. After removal of 5 bases from V and 2 bases from J, the junction contained 9 bases not matched to a gene. CDR3 length: 14 amino acids. Germline lookup yields CDR1 DFQATT and CDR2 SNEGSKA (reference sequence). The CDR3 DNA reads as TGCAGTGCTCTAGCGGTCCTCAACCCCTACGAGCAGTACTTC. Residues: CSALAVLNPYEQYF.

This clonotype has a count of ten or more. This chain joins TRBV28 and TRBJ1-2; tentative D call: TRBD1 (6 bases). Trimming took 5 bases from V and 4 from J, leaving 8 bases between them. Per germline, CDR1 MDHEN and CDR2 SYDVKM. This CDR3 has 12 amino acids. CDR3: CASSQGTYGYTF. The CDR3 region has the DNA TGTGCCAGCAGTCAGGGGACCTATGGCTACACCTTC.

CDR3 sequence: CASSPGTARETQYF. The DNA of the CDR3 is TGTGCCAGCAGCCCCGGGACCGCACGAGAGACCCAGTACTTC. The rearrangement links TRBV7-9 to TRBJ2-5, with D perhaps TRBD1 or TRBD2 (5 bases each). Germline CDR1 and CDR2: SEHNR and FQNEAQ (reference sequence). This CDR3 has 14 amino acids. With 5 bases removed from V and 4 bases from J, the gap between germline ends came to 14 bases.

This clonotype was observed at least ten times. This chain links TRBV12-3 or TRBV12-4 with TRBJ2-1; possibly TRBD1 for D (6 bases). CDR3 length equals 15 residues. Trimming took 4 bases from V and 7 from J, leaving 17 bases between them. Here the CDR3 DNA reads TGTGCCAGCAGTTCCATCAGCTGGGGGCGGAATGAGCAGTTCTTC. Translation: CASSSISWGRNEQFF.

This clonotype was recorded many times. This chain joins TRBV11-1 and TRBJ2-1; D not certain. Trimming took off 3 bases at V and 0 bases at J, with 24 bases between the two ends. Looked up from germline, CDR1 is SGHAT and CDR2 is FQDESV (reference sequence). The CDR3 contains 20 residues. CDR3 coding DNA: TGTGCCAGCAGCTTCCCCATGAATTTTCCCGAAATAAGCTCCTACAATGAGCAGTTCTTC. Its translation is CASSFPMNFPEISSYNEQFF.

Many counts were recorded for this clonotype. The rearrangement links TRBV6-1 to TRBJ1-3; the match to TRBD1 covers 7 bases. Germline CDR1 reads MNHNS; CDR2 reads SASEGT. V trimming: 9 bases; J trimming: 4 bases; junction bases outside the gene matches: 6. The CDR3 extends over 13 amino acids. The chain's CDR3 is CASTRDSGNTIYF. CDR3 DNA sequence: TGTGCCAGTACCCGGGACAGCGGAAACACCATATATTTT.

This clonotype was counted at least ten times. The chain couples TRBV6-5 to TRBJ2-5; TRBD2 matches at 11 bases. With V trimmed by 8 bases and J by 1 base, 6 bases remained unmatched. The CDR3 sequence is 15 residues long. Germline CDR1 MNHEY, CDR2 SVGAGI. The CDR3 region is CASALAGGFQETQYF. The CDR3 DNA reads TGTGCCAGCGCTCTAGCGGGAGGTTTCCAAGAGACCCAGTACTTC.

This clonotype appeared many times. This rearrangement joins TRBV20-1 to TRBJ1-2, with 7 nucleotides matching TRBD1. The CDR3 runs 14 residues. Germline V CDR1 and CDR2: DFQATT, SNEGSKA (reference sequence). J gave up 6 bases and V 1 base, and 8 bases lay outside the gene matches. The CDR3: CSARGETGANGYTF. Written as DNA, the CDR3 is TGCAGTGCTAGAGGGGAAACAGGGGCGAATGGCTACACCTTC.

In this sample, this clonotype turned up many times. This chain joins TRBV29-1 and TRBJ1-1, with D maybe TRBD1 (6 bases). The CDR3 totals 13 residues. The germline V and J ends were trimmed by 5 bases and 3 bases, with 13 bases remaining between them. Germline V gene data show CDR1 as SQVTM and CDR2 as ANQGSEA. CDR3 bases: TGCAGCGTTCAACAGGGTAGGGACACTGAAGCTTTCTTT. Encoded protein: CSVQQGRDTEAFF.

In its sample, this clonotype was seen many times. The chain couples TRBV7-2 to TRBJ2-5, with 14 bases matching TRBD2. The ends lost 5 bases at V and 3 bases at J; junction bases unmatched: 2. Germline assignment: CDR1 SGHTA and CDR2 FQGNSA. The length of the CDR3 is 15 residues. CDR3 DNA: TGTGCCAGCAGCCTGGGACTAGCGGGAGAAGAGACCCAGTACTTC. This translates into CASSLGLAGEETQYF.

The table lists this clonotype with many counts. The CDR3 sequence: CASSLDRRQPQHF. The CDR3 coding sequence is TGTGCCAGCAGTTTGGACAGGCGTCAGCCCCAGCATTTT. This rearrangement joins TRBV12-3 or TRBV12-4 to TRBJ1-5; TRBD1 matches 7 bases. The CDR3 sequence is 13 residues long. V lost 3 bases to trimming and J lost 6 bases; unmatched junction nucleotides: 2.

Ten or more counts support this clonotype. The chain recombines TRBV5-1 with TRBJ1-1; 7 nucleotides agree with TRBD1. This CDR3 is 15 amino acids long. The germline V gene encodes CDR1 SGHRS and CDR2 YFSETQ. V was pared by 0 bases and J by 1 base, with 3 bases of the junction left unmatched. The CDR3 DNA reads TGCGCCAGCAGCTTGGAGGGACAGTCGAACACTGAAGCTTTCTTT. This encodes CASSLEGQSNTEAFF.

This chain uses TRBV5-1 with TRBJ2-7; 10 bases agree with TRBD1. From germline, CDR1 is SGHRS and CDR2 YFSETQ. The length of the CDR3 is 15 residues. J lost 4 bases, V lost 0 bases, and 4 bases had no gene match. The CDR3 sequence: CASSLVRTGGYEQYF. The CDR3 nucleotides read TGCGCCAGCAGCTTGGTGCGGACAGGGGGTTACGAGCAGTACTTC.

A note on this clonotype: This could be a read error, since a much larger clone is one nucleotide away. This rearrangement joins TRBV7-2 to TRBJ2-6; D is unresolved. The CDR3 loop spans 16 amino acids. The germline gives CDR1 SGHTA, CDR2 FQGNSA. The CDR3 coding sequence is TGTGCCAGCAGCCCAATGCAGAGCTCTGGGTCCAACGTCCTGACTTTC. Protein sequence: CASSPMQSSGSNVLTF.

The V gene is TRBV19, the J gene TRBJ2-1; no firm D call. This CDR3 spans 14 amino acids. Trimming pared 4 bases from V and 9 bases from J, leaving 16 bases between. The germline V gene has CDR1 LNHDA and CDR2 SQIVND (reference sequence). Here the CDR3 reads CASSTTLYDGEQFF. The CDR3, as DNA: TGTGCCAGTAGTACGACCCTCTATGATGGTGAGCAGTTCTTC. The whole variable domain, remainder taken from reference TRBV19 and TRBJ2-1, is DGGITQSPKYLFRKEGQNVTLSCEQNLNHDAMYWYRQDPGQGLRLIYYSQIVNDFQKGDIAEGYSVSREKKESFPLTVTSAQKNPTAFYLCASSTTLYDGEQFFGPGTRLTVL.